The 18 T cell receptor beta chains in this list originate from one sample, sequenced in a study of a mutant IDH1 vaccine in newly diagnosed glioma. The sample's time point: week 5, during vaccination. The investigators gave 300 ug of mutant IDH1 20-mer peptide in each vaccine dose, together with topical imiquimod. Method: immunoSEQ multiplex PCR; TCRdb's copy keeps in-frame clones and lacks some. The sample shows tens of thousands of clones, 81% of them seen only once. For these receptors, no antigen is known. This material consisted of PBMCs, taken from a glioma patient whose treatment included an IDH1 peptide vaccine. These receptors all come from a man between 45 and 60 years old with glioma.

This clone appeared once. The rearrangement uses TRBV2 and TRBJ1-3, with 7 bases that match TRBD1. The CDR3 sequence is 14 residues long. Trimming cost V 10 bases and J 4 bases; bases outside gene matches: 10. Per the germline V gene, CDR1 is SNHLY and CDR2 is FYNNEI. Here the CDR3 DNA reads TGTGCCACGAGGGGGCGAGTTTCGGGAAACACCATATATTTT. The encoded protein is CATRGRVSGNTIYF.

J is TRBJ1-2 and V is TRBV6-5; 12 bases line up with TRBD1. Germline assignment: CDR1 MNHEY and CDR2 SVGAGI. The V gene end was trimmed by 4 bases and the J gene end by 8 bases; junction bases not matched to a gene: 5. CDR3 size: 14 residues. Here the CDR3 reads CASSSGQGASGYTF. CDR3 nucleotides: TGTGCCAGCAGTTCGGGACAGGGGGCGTCGGGCTACACCTTC.

V and J are TRBV10-3 and TRBJ2-7; no clear D. The CDR3 loop spans 12 amino acids. Between the trimmed V and J ends, which lost 4 bases and 5 bases, there was a span of 9 bases. Germline V CDR1 and CDR2: ENHRY, SYGVKD. CDR3 sequence: CAISAESHEQYF. As DNA, the CDR3 is TGTGCCATCAGTGCCGAAAGCCACGAGCAGTACTTC.

V usage is TRBV10-3 and J usage is TRBJ1-1, with 12 bases fitting TRBD1. The ends lost 3 bases at V and 7 bases at J; junction bases unmatched: 6. Germline V CDR1 and CDR2: ENHRY, SYGVKD. The CDR3 covers 15 residues. CDR3 loop: CAISDLGQGAYEAFF. CDR3 coding DNA: TGTGCCATCAGTGACCTGGGACAGGGGGCGTATGAAGCTTTCTTT.

The V call is TRBV14, the J call TRBJ2-5; D call uncertain. Trimming stripped 4 bases from V and 9 bases from J, with 15 bases between. Germline V gene lookup returns CDR1 SGHDN and CDR2 FVKESK. The CDR3 extends over 13 amino acids. The CDR3 loop is CASSLSIPGAQYF. The DNA for the CDR3 is TGTGCCAGCAGCCTCAGCATACCCGGCGCCCAGTACTTC. The complete variable domain, with remaining parts taken from reference TRBV14 and TRBJ2-5, reads EAGVTQFPSHSVIEKGQTVTLRCDPISGHDNLYWYRRVMGKEIKFLLHFVKESKQDESGMPNNRFLAERTGGTYSTLKVQPAELEDSGVYFCASSLSIPGAQYFGPGTRLLVL.

The chain couples TRBV11-2 to TRBJ2-7, with TRBD2 matching 9 bases. V lost 1 base, J lost 7 bases, and 11 bases stayed unmatched. This CDR3 comprises 16 residues. Looked up from germline, CDR1 is SGHAT and CDR2 is FQNNGV. The CDR3 DNA follows: TGTGCCAGCAGCTTAGCTGAATCTAGCGGGACGGTTGAGCAGTACTTC. This sequence encodes CASSLAESSGTVEQYF. Drawing the rest from reference TRBV11-2 and TRBJ2-7, the complete variable domain is EAGVAQSPRYKIIEKRQSVAFWCNPISGHATLYWYQQILGQGPKLLIQFQNNGVVDDSQLPKDRFSAERLKGVDSTLKIQPAKLEDSAVYLCASSLAESSGTVEQYFGPGTRLTVT.

This chain links TRBV6-5 with TRBJ2-7, with 7 bases fitting TRBD2. Germline CDR1 is MNHEY and CDR2 is SVGAGI. This CDR3 has 15 residues. The V gene end was trimmed by 0 bases and the J gene end by 4 bases; junction bases not matched to a gene: 6. The CDR3 DNA follows: TGTGCCAGCAGTTACTCGACGGGAGGAAGATACGAGCAGTACTTC. It encodes CASSYSTGGRYEQYF.

This clone was detected only once. The chain has TRBV5-8 and TRBJ2-4; D unresolved. The CDR3 spans 13 residues. V shed 4 bases and J shed 8 bases, with 13 bases lying between them. Germline V gene lookup returns CDR1 SGHTS and CDR2 YDEGEE. DNA for the CDR3: TGTGCCAGCAGCCCGCTAACCACGGACATTCAGTACTTC. Its translation: CASSPLTTDIQYF. The full variable domain, with the rest looked up from reference TRBV5-8 and TRBJ2-4, is EAGVTQSPTHLIKTRGQQATLRCSPISGHTSVYWYQQALGLGLQFLLWYDEGEERNRGNFPPRFSGRQFPNYSSELNVNALELEDSALYLCASSPLTTDIQYFGAGTRLSVL.

This clone has a handful of counts. The V call is TRBV14, the J call TRBJ2-7, with D unclear. Germline assignment: CDR1 SGHDN and CDR2 FVKESK. The V gene lost 5 bases and the J gene lost 3 bases, with 8 bases spanning the gap. The CDR3 contains 12 residues. CDR3 amino acids: CASSASNYEQYF. CDR3 bases: TGTGCCAGCAGCGCCTCGAACTACGAGCAGTACTTC. The full variable domain, rest sourced from reference TRBV14 and TRBJ2-7, is EAGVTQFPSHSVIEKGQTVTLRCDPISGHDNLYWYRRVMGKEIKFLLHFVKESKQDESGMPNNRFLAERTGGTYSTLKVQPAELEDSGVYFCASSASNYEQYFGPGTRLTVT.

The V and J genes are TRBV19 and TRBJ2-1, with D unclear. The germline V gene encodes CDR1 LNHDA and CDR2 SQIVND (reference sequence). The CDR3 is made up of 14 amino acids. V gave up 7 bases and J gave up 1 base, with 11 bases separating them. CDR3 amino acids: CASTRAESYNEQFF. DNA for the CDR3: TGTGCCAGTACACGCGCGGAATCCTACAATGAGCAGTTCTTC.

This chain connects TRBV6-5 to TRBJ2-1, with no clear D. Germline V gives CDR1 MNHEY, CDR2 SVGAGI. Trimming cost V 0 bases and J 6 bases, with 12 bases left between them. This CDR3 contains 15 residues. This chain's CDR3 is CASSYSQLPSNEQFF. In DNA, the CDR3 is TGTGCCAGCAGTTACTCTCAGCTACCATCCAATGAGCAGTTCTTC.

The chain couples TRBV7-8 to TRBJ1-1; a possible D gene is TRBD1 (6 bases). This CDR3 comprises 15 residues. Germline V gene sequence: CDR1 SGHVS, CDR2 FQNEAQ. Trimming removed 8 bases at V and 1 base at J, with 17 bases between. The CDR3 is CASHRRGQRNTEAFF. CDR3 DNA: TGTGCCAGCCACCGAAGAGGACAGCGGAACACTGAAGCTTTCTTT.

The chain combines TRBV6-1 with TRBJ2-5; possible D gene TRBD2, 5 bases. This CDR3 contains 14 residues. Germline V gene lookup returns CDR1 MNHNS and CDR2 SASEGT. Trimming removed 5 bases from V and 2 bases from J, with 12 bases in between. CDR3 amino acids: CASSPRPGQETQYF. In DNA form, the CDR3 reads TGTGCCAGCAGTCCTAGGCCGGGGCAAGAGACCCAGTACTTC.

This clone has only one observation. V is TRBV6-5 and J is TRBJ2-7; D may be TRBD1 (6 bases). V lost 2 bases, J lost 0 bases, and 14 bases lay in between. Germline V lookup: CDR1 MNHEY, CDR2 SVGAGI. This CDR3 region has 16 residues. In nucleotides, the CDR3 is TGTGCCAGCAGTTACGGGCCGGGACAATCCTCCTACGAGCAGTACTTC. Amino acids: CASSYGPGQSSYEQYF.

The CDR3 DNA sequence: TGTGCCAGCAGTTTCACCGGGGTCAACGAGCAGTACTTC. As protein: CASSFTGVNEQYF. The genes are TRBV27 and TRBJ2-7, with a possible D match to TRBD2 (5 bases). The germline V and J ends were trimmed by 3 bases and 5 bases, with 11 bases remaining between them. The CDR3 length is 13 residues. Germline assignment: CDR1 MNHEY and CDR2 SMNVEV (reference sequence).

V usage is TRBV11-2 and J usage is TRBJ2-1; no definite D call. The germline V and J ends were trimmed by 5 bases and 8 bases, with 7 bases remaining between them. The CDR3 extends over 11 amino acids. CDR1 is SGHAT, CDR2 FQNNGV, per germline. The CDR3 bases are TGTGCCAGCAGCCAAAGGGATGAGCAGTTCTTC. Amino acids: CASSQRDEQFF. Combining the CDR3 with reference TRBV11-2 and TRBJ2-1 gives the whole variable domain EAGVAQSPRYKIIEKRQSVAFWCNPISGHATLYWYQQILGQGPKLLIQFQNNGVVDDSQLPKDRFSAERLKGVDSTLKIQPAKLEDSAVYLCASSQRDEQFFGPGTRLTVL.

This clone was counted a single time. The chain is built from TRBV11-2 and TRBJ2-7, with TRBD2 identical over 7 bases. Germline V gene lookup returns CDR1 SGHAT and CDR2 FQNNGV. After removal of 4 bases from V and 1 base from J, the junction contained 7 bases not matched to a gene. The CDR3 length is 15 residues. The CDR3 region has the DNA TGTGCCAGCAGCTGGGACGGGGGAGGGTCCTACGAGCAGTACTTC. Translated, it gives CASSWDGGGSYEQYF.

The chain uses TRBV11-3 and TRBJ1-2, with 9 positions matching TRBD1. The CDR3 totals 14 residues. The V gene's germline CDR1 is SGHNT and CDR2 YENEEA. V trimming: 3 bases; J trimming: 5 bases; junction bases outside the gene matches: 4. DNA of the CDR3: TGTGCCAGCAGCTTCGGGACAGGGCCTTATGGCTACACCTTC. It encodes CASSFGTGPYGYTF.